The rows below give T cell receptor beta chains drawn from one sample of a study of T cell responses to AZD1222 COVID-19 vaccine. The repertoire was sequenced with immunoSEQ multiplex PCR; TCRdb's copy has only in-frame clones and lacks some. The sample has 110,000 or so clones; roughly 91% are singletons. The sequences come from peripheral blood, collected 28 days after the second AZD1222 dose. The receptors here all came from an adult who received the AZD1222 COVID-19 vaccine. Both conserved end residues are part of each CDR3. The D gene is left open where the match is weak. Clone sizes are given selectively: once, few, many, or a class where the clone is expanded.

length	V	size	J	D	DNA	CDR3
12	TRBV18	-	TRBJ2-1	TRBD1	TGTGCCAGCTCACCAAGAGGGGACAGGCAGTTCTTC	CASSPRGDRQFF
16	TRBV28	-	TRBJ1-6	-	TGTGCCAGCAGTTACCCAACAGCTGCCTATAATTCACCCCTCCACTTT	CASSYPTAAYNSPLHF
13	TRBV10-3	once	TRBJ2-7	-	TGTGCCATCAGTGACGGGAGTTGGTACGAGCAGTACTTC	CAISDGSWYEQYF
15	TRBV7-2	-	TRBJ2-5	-	TGTGCCAGCAGCTTAGCCCATGCGCGAGGAGAGACCCAGTACTTC	CASSLAHARGETQYF
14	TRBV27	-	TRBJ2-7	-	TGTGCCAGCAGTTTATTGGGCTATTCCTACGAGCAGTACTTC	CASSLLGYSYEQYF
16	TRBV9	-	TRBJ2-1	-	TGTGCCAGCAGCGTAGATCAGTTCGTTAGCTACAATGAGCAGTTCTTC	CASSVDQFVSYNEQFF
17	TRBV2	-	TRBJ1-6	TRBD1	TGTGCCAGCATTCTCACGACAGGGGGCCTCTTTAATTCACCCCTCCACTTT	CASILTTGGLFNSPLHF
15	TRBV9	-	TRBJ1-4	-	TGTGCCAGCAGCGTAGTCGGGGGGGCTATGGAAAAACTGTTTTTT	CASSVVGGAMEKLFF
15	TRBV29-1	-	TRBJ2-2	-	TGCAGCGTTTCGCCCGGGTGGGGAATGGTCGGGGAGCTGTTTTTT	CSVSPGWGMVGELFF
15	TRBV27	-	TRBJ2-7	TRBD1	TGTGCCAGCAGGGGCTCCGGGACAGGGGTAGGCGAGCAGTACTTC	CASRGSGTGVGEQYF
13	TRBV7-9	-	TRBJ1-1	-	TGTGCCAGCAGCGGGGTGGGAGGAACTGAAGCTTTCTTT	CASSGVGGTEAFF
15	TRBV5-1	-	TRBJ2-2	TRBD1	TGCGCCAGCAGCTGGCAGGGGGCAAACACCGGGGAGCTGTTTTTT	CASSWQGANTGELFF
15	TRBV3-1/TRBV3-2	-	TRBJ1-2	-	TGTGCCAGCAGCGGCCGGACAGTCGAGAACTATGGCTACACCTTC	CASSGRTVENYGYTF
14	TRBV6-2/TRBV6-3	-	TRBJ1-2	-	TGTGCCAGCAGTTACTCGCAGGGAGGCTATGGCTACACCTTC	CASSYSQGGYGYTF
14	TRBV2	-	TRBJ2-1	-	TGTGCCAGCAGTGTGGAAGGGGCCGACAATGAGCAGTTCTTC	CASSVEGADNEQFF